This is a list of T cell receptor beta chains from one sample in a study of blood T cell repertoires in COVID-19. TCRdb's table, derived via immunoSEQ multiplex PCR, lists solely in-frame clones and lacks some. In the table there are about 31,000 clones, 70% to 90% of which are singletons. The sequenced sample consisted of peripheral blood. These receptors all come from a middle-aged woman with active or convalescent COVID-19. Both conserved end residues are trimmed from each CDR3. The D gene is left open where the match is weak. The listing skips clone size in some rows; elsewhere it reads once, few, many or a size class.

TRBD2 . TRBV6-6 ASSYRTSPADTQY
. . TRBV11-2 ASSLDPGLRTEAF
TRBD2 . TRBV10-3 AIRATHRQGATSSGRAPYNEQF
. . TRBV28 ASSETRAYETQY
TRBD2 . TRBV11-3 ASSLRVAGLSTDTQY
. . TRBV7-3 ASSLDGYNEQF
. . TRBV14 ASSRTEGPLH
. once TRBV10-3 AISGVGANVLT
TRBD2 . TRBV27 ASSLGGKYEQY
TRBD1 . TRBV7-2 ASSPIGGGTEAF
TRBD1 once TRBV28 ASSFEDRGKWGYGYT
. . TRBV6-5 ASSPFEASNSPLH
TRBD2 . TRBV7-3 ASSPIAGGGYTGELF
TRBD1 . TRBV5-1 ASSSHNGQGAEAF
TRBD2 . TRBV13 ASGRGAWEQY
. . TRBV30 AWHPGTLFGELF
TRBD2 . TRBV6-5 ASSLAGAFTDTQY
. . TRBV12-5 ASGLVRLREQY
. . TRBV7-8 ASSLAPGLYSNQPQH
TRBD1 once TRBV19 ASRGQLVRYNEQF
TRBD2 . TRBV6-5 ASRGTSHYEQY
TRBD1 . TRBV19 ASSIRQGPPVNGELF
TRBD1 . TRBV15 ATSRDLATGGNQPQH
TRBD1 . TRBV7-3 ASSFPTTGERNTEAF
. . TRBV7-8 ASSSLYEQY
TRBD2 . TRBV5-4 ASSLVASGSVTGELF
. . TRBV19 ATSRAAGPGEPQH
TRBD1 few TRBV18 ASSREGQATGNTIY
TRBD1 . TRBV13 ASSPGQGSYEQY
TRBD1 . TRBV5-8 ASSFSDRGSGTEAF
. . TRBV5-1 ASRVTAVQQETQY
TRBD1 . TRBV29-1 SATPGTGGTGELF
TRBD2 . TRBV27 ASSSSSGGHNYNEQF
TRBD1 . TRBV30 AWSGTDSGNTIY
. . TRBV6-6 ASRGDSNTGELF
. . TRBV7-2 ASSSTRQDGNEKLF
. . TRBV5-1 ASSFRTAELAYEQY
TRBD2 . TRBV11-3 ASSLELAGDNEQF
TRBD1 . TRBV28 ASSLNHRGRGYT
. . TRBV28 ASSPPLTVGQY
TRBD1 . TRBV7-9 ASSTLQGEKTDTQY
TRBD1 . TRBV4-1 ASRDLQGAGEAQY
TRBD1 . TRBV27 ASSLLGQPYGYT
TRBD2 . TRBV7-8 ASSFRGHLTSGPYNEQF
. once TRBV3-1/TRBV3-2 ASSQDVRQEQY
. . TRBV9 ASSVDPTAGVDTEAF
TRBD1 . TRBV4-1 ASSPGTDEKYEQY
. . TRBV30 AWSRGIGTGELF